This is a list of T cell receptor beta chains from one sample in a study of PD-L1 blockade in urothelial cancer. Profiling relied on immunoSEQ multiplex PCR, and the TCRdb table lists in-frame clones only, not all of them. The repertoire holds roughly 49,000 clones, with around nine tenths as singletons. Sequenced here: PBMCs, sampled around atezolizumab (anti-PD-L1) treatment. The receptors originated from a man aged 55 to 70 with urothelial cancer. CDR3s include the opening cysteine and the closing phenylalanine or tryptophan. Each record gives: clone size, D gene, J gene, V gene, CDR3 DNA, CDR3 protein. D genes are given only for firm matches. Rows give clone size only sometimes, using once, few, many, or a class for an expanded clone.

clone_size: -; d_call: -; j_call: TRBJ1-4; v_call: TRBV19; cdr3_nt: TGTGCCAGTAGTACCGGAACCCGGGAAGGGGGTGAAAAACTGTTTTTT; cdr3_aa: CASSTGTREGGEKLFF
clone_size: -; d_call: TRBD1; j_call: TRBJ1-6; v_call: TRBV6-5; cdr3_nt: TGTGCCAGCACCAGGACAGGGGGGAATTCACCCCTCCACTTT; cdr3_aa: CASTRTGGNSPLHF
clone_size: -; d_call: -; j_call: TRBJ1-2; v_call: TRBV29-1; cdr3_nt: TGCAGCGTTGAGGCAGGGACTAACTATGGCTACACCTTC; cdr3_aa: CSVEAGTNYGYTF
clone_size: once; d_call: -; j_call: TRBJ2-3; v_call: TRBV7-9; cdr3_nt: TGTGCCAGCAGCTTTGGGGCAGACACAGATACGCAGTATTTT; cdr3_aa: CASSFGADTDTQYF
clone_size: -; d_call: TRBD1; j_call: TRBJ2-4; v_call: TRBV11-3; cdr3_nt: TGTGCCAGCAGCCTAAGGACAGGGCTAAGAGGGGGAAACATTCAGTACTTC; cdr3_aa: CASSLRTGLRGGNIQYF
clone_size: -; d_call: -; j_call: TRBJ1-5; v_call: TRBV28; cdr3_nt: TGTGCCAGCAGTTTATTGGGTGGGGCAGGCGTAAATCAGCCCCAGCATTTT; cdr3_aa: CASSLLGGAGVNQPQHF
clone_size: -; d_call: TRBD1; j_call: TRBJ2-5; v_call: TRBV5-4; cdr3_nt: TGTGCCAGCAGCTTGGGGGGGACAGGGGGCGTGAAGACCCAGTACTTC; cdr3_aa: CASSLGGTGGVKTQYF
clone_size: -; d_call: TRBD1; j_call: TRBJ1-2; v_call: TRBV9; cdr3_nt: TGTGCCAGCAGCGCAAGATTTCTCAGGGGGCGTGACTATGGCTACACCTTC; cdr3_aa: CASSARFLRGRDYGYTF
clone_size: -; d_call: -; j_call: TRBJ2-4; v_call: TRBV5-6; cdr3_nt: TGTGCCAGCAGCTCGACCACTAGCCCACTAGCCAAAAACATTCAGTACTTC; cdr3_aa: CASSSTTSPLAKNIQYF
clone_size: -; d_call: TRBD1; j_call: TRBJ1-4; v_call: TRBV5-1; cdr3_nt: TGCGCCAGCAGCTCTGAACCTGGGACAGGAATTAAGGAAAAACTGTTTTTT; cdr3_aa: CASSSEPGTGIKEKLFF
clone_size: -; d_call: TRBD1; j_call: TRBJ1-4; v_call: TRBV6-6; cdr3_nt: TGTGCCAGCAGAATATACAGGGGTGCAACTAATGAAAAACTGTTTTTT; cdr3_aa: CASRIYRGATNEKLFF
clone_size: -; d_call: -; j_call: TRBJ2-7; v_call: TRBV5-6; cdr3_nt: TGTGCCACTCCCCCAGCGGCGACGAAACTCTACGAGCAGTACTTC; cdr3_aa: CATPPAATKLYEQYF
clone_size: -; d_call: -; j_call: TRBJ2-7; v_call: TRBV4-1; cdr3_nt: TGCGCCAGCAGCCAAGGCCCCGGGCAGGGCAACGAGCAGTACTTC; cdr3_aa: CASSQGPGQGNEQYF
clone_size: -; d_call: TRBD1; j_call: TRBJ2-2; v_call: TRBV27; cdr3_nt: TGTGCCAGCAGGGGCCGGGACAGGTTCACTCCGAACACCGGGGAGCTGTTTTTT; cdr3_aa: CASRGRDRFTPNTGELFF
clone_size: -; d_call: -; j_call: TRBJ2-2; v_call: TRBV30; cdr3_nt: TGTGCCTGGACCCGGGGTATTAGCTCCGGGGAGCTGTTTTTT; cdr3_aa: CAWTRGISSGELFF
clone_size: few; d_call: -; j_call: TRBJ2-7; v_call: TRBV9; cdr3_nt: TGTGCCAGCAGCGTACAGGCTAGCGCCAACTACGAGCAGTACTTC; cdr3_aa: CASSVQASANYEQYF
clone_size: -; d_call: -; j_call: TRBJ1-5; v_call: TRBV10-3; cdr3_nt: TGTGCCACAGGACAGATCGGGTTCAATCAGCCCCAGCATTTT; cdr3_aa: CATGQIGFNQPQHF
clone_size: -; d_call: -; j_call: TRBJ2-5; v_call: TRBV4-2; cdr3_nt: TGTGCCAGCAGCAAAACTACCGGGTCACAAGAGACCCAGTACTTC; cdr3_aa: CASSKTTGSQETQYF
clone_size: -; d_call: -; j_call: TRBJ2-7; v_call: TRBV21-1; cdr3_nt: TGTGTTCCCCTTCGGTGCCCCGAGCAGTACTTC; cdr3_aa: CVPLRCPEQYF
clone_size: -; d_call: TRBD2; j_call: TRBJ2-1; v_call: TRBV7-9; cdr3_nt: TGTGCCAGCAGCTTGACGACGGGTTTTGCGGGGGGCTACAATGAGCAGTTCTTC; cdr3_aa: CASSLTTGFAGGYNEQFF
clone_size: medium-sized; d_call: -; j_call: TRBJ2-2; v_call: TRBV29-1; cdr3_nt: TGCAGCGCCCAGCGGGCCACGAACACCGGGGAGCTGTTTTTT; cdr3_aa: CSAQRATNTGELFF
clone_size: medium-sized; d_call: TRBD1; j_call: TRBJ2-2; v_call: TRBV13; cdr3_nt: TGTGCCAGCAGCCAGGGACAGGGGGGCACCGGGGAGCTGTTTTTT; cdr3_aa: CASSQGQGGTGELFF
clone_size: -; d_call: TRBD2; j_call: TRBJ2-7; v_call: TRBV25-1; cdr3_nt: TGTGCCAGCAGAGGGCGGCTAGCGGGGGGAACCGAGCAGTACTTC; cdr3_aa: CASRGRLAGGTEQYF
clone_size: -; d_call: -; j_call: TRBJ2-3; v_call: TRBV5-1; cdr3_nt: TGCGCCACACAACAGGGAGGGGGAACCACAGATACGCAGTATTTT; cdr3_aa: CATQQGGGTTDTQYF
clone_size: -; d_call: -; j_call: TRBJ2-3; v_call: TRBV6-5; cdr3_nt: TGTGCCAGCAGCCGGCTGTCGGGAGATACGCAGTATTTT; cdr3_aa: CASSRLSGDTQYF
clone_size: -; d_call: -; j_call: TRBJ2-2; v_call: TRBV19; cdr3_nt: TGTGCCGCGTGCCCGGACACCGGGGAGCTGTTTTTT; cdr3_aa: CAACPDTGELFF
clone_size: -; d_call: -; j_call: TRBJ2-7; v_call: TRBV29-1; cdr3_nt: TGCAGCGTTGACTCACAGAACTCCTACGAGCAGTACTTC; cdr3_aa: CSVDSQNSYEQYF
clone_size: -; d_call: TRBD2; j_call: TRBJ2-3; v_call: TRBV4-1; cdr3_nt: TGCGCCAGCAGCCCACCTTTGCGGGGGGGCCCCGGCCAGACAGATACGCAGTATTTT; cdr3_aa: CASSPPLRGGPGQTDTQYF
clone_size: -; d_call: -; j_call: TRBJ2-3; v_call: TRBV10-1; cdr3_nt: TGCGCCAGCAGTAGCTTCGAGGGCACAGATACGCAGTATTTT; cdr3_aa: CASSSFEGTDTQYF
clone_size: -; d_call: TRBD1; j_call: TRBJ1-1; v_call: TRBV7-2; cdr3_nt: TGTGCCAGCAGCTTTAGAGGGGGCGTCACTGAAGCTTTCTTT; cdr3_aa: CASSFRGGVTEAFF
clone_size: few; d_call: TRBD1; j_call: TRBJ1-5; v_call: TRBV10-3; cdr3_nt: TGTGCCATCAGGAATACAGGGGATCAGCCCCAGCATTTT; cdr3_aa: CAIRNTGDQPQHF
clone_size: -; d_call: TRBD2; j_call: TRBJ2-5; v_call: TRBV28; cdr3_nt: TGTGCCAGCAGTCCCCGGACTAGCGTACGCCAAGAGACCCAGTACTTC; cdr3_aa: CASSPRTSVRQETQYF
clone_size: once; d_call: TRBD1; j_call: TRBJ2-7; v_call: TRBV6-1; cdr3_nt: TGTGCCAGCAGTGAGGACAGGAGCTCCTACGAGCAGTACTTC; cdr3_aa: CASSEDRSSYEQYF
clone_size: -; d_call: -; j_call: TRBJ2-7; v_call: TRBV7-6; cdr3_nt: TGTGCCAGCAGCTTAGCCGCTGTCGGCTACGAGCAGTACTTC; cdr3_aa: CASSLAAVGYEQYF
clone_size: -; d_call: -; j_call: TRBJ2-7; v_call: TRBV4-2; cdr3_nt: TGTGCCAGCAGCCGCAACAGGAACTACGAGCAGTACTTC; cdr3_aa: CASSRNRNYEQYF
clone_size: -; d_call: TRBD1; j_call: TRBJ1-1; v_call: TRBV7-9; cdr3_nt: TGTGCCAGCAGCCCCGCCGTACGGACAGGGTCCACTGAAGCTTTCTTT; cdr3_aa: CASSPAVRTGSTEAFF
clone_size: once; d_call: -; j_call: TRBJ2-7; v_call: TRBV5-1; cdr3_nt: TGCGCCAGCAGCTTGGAGTGGGGGGACGAGCAGTACTTC; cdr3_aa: CASSLEWGDEQYF
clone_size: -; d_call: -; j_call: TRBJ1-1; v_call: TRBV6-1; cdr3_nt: TGTGCCAGCAGTGAGGCTCGCAGCACTGAAGCTTTCTTT; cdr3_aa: CASSEARSTEAFF
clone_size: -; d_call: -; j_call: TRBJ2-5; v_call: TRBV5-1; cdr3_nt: TGCGCCAGCAGCTTTAGGACAGGGCGGGAGGAGACCCAGTACTTC; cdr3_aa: CASSFRTGREETQYF
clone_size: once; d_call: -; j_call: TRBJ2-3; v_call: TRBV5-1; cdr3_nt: TGCGCCAGCACCCGGCTTTTAGAGTGGGGCAGCACAGATACGCAGTATTTT; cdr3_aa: CASTRLLEWGSTDTQYF
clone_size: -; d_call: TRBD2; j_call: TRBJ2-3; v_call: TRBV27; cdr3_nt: TGTGCCAGCAGTCAAGGGGCCCTAGCGGGGCGCACAGATACGCAGTATTTT; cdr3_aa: CASSQGALAGRTDTQYF
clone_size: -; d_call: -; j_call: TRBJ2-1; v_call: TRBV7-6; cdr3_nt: TGTGCCAGCAGCTCAGGGAATGAGCAGTTCTTC; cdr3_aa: CASSSGNEQFF
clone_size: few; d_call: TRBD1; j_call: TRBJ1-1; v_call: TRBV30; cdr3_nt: TGTGCCTGGAGCGTAGGACAGGTTGAAGCTTTCTTT; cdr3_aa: CAWSVGQVEAFF
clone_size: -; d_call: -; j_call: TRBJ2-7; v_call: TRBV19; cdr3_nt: TGTGCCAGTAGTATAGGACAGGCTCCGACTTACGAGCAGTACTTC; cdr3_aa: CASSIGQAPTYEQYF
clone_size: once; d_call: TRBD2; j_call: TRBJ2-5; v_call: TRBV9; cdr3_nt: TGTGCCAGCAGCGTAGAAGGGCGGGGGACCCAAGAGACCCAGTACTTC; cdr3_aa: CASSVEGRGTQETQYF
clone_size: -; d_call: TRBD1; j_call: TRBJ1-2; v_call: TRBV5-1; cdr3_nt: TGCGCCAGCAGCTCCTCCGGGACAGGGTCTGGCTACACCTTC; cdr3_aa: CASSSSGTGSGYTF
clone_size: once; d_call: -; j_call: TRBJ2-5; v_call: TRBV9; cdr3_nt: TGTGCCAGCAGCGTAGCGTTCCAAGAGACCCAGTACTTC; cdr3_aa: CASSVAFQETQYF
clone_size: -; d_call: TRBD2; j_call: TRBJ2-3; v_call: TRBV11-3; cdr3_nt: TGTGCCAGCAGCCCCGAAGCGGGGGCGGGAATTACGCAGTATTTT; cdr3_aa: CASSPEAGAGITQYF
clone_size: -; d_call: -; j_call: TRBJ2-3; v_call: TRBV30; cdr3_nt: TGTGCCTGGAGGCAGGGCCGGGGCACAGATACGCAGTATTTT; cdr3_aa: CAWRQGRGTDTQYF
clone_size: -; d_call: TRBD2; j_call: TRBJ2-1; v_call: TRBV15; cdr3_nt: TGTGCCACCAGCAGAGGGGGCCCTAGCGGGGGGGCCCACAATGAGCAGTTCTTC; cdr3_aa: CATSRGGPSGGAHNEQFF